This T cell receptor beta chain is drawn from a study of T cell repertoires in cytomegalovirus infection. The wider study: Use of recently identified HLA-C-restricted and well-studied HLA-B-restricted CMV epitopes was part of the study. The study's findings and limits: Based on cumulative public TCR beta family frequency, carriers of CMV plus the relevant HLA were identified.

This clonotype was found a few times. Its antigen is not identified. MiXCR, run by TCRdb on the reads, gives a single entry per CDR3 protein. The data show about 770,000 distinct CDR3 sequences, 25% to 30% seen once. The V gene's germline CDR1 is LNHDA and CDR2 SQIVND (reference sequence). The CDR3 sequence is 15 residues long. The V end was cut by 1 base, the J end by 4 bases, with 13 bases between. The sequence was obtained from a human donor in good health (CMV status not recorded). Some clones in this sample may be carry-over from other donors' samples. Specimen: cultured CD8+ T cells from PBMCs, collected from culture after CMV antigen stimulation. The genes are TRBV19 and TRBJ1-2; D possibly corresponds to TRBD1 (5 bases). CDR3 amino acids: CASSIGGTGVYGYTF. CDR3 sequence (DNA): TGTGCCAGTAGTATAGGAGGGACGGGAGTCTATGGCTACACCTTC.